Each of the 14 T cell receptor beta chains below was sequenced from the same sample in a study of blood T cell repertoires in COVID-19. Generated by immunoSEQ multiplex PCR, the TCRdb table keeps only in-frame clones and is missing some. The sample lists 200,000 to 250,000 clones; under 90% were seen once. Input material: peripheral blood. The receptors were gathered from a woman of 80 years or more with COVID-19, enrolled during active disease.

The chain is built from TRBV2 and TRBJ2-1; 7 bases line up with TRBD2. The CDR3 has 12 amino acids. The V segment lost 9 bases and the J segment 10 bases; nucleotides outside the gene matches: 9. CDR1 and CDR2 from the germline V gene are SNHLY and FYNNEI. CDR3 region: CASGREWGEQFF. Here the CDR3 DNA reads TGTGCCAGTGGGAGGGAATGGGGCGAGCAGTTCTTC. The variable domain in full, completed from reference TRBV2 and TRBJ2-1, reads EPEVTQTPSHQVTQMGQEVILRCVPISNHLYFYWYRQILGQKVEFLVSFYNNEISEKSEIFDDQFSVERPDGSNFTLKIRSTKLEDSAMYFCASGREWGEQFFGPGTRLTVL.

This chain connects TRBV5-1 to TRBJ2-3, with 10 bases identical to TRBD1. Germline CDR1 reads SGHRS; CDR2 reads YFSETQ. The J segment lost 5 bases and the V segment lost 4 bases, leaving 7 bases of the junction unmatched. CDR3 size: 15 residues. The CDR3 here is CASSSTGTGVDTQYF. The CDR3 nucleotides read TGCGCCAGCAGCAGTACCGGGACAGGGGTAGATACGCAGTATTTT.

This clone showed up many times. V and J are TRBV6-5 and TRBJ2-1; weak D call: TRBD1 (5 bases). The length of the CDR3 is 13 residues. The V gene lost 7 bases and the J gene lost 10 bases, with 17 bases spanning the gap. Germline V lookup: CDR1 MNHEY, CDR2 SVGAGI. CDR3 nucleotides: TGTGCCAGCACAAAGCCAGGGCTCCGGGAGCAGTTCTTC. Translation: CASTKPGLREQFF.

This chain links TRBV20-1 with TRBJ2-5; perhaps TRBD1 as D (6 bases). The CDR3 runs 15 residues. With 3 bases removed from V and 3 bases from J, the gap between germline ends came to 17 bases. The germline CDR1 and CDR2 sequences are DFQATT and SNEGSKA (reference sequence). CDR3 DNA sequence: TGCAGTGCTAGTTTGGGCAGGGGTTGGGAAGAGACCCAGTACTTC. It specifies CSASLGRGWEETQYF.

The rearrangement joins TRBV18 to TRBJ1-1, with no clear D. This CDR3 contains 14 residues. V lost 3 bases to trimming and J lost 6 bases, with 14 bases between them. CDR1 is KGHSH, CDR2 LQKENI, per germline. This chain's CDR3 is CASSPVVGAPEAFF. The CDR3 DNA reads TGTGCCAGCTCACCTGTCGTGGGCGCGCCTGAAGCTTTCTTT.

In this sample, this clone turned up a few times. For the CDR3, the DNA is TGTGCCATCACACCGGGATCGGGGGTGGCCTACAATGAGCAGTTCTTC. Its protein product is CAITPGSGVAYNEQFF. The rearrangement uses TRBV10-3 and TRBJ2-1, with D possibly TRBD2 on 6 matching bases. V lost 7 bases, J lost 2 bases, and 18 bases lay in between. The CDR3 totals 16 residues. CDR1 and CDR2 (germline): ENHRY, SYGVKD.

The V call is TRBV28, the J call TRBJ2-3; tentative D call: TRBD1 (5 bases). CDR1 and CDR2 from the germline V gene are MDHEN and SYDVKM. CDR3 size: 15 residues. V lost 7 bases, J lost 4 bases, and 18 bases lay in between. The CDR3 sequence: CASNGQGKGPDTQYF. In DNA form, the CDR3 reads TGTGCCAGCAACGGCCAGGGAAAGGGGCCAGATACGCAGTATTTT.

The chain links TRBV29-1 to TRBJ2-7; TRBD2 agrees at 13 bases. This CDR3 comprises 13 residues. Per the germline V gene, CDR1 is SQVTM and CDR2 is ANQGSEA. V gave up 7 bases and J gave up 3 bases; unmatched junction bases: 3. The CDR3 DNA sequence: TGCAGCGCTACTAGCGGGAGGGGCTACGAGCAGTACTTC. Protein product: CSATSGRGYEQYF.

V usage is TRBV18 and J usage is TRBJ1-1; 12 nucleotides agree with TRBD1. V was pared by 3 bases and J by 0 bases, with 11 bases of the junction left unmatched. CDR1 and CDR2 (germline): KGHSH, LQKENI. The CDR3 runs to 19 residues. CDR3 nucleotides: TGTGCCAGCTCACCCTCCCCGGGACAGGGGGCCTTCATGAACACTGAAGCTTTCTTT. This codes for CASSPSPGQGAFMNTEAFF.

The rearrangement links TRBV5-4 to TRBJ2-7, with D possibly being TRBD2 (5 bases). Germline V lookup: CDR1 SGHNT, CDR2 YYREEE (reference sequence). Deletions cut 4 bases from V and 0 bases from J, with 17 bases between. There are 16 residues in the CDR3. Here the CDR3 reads CASSGSSRTGSYEQYF. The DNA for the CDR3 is TGTGCCAGCAGCGGGTCGTCCCGGACTGGCTCCTACGAGCAGTACTTC.

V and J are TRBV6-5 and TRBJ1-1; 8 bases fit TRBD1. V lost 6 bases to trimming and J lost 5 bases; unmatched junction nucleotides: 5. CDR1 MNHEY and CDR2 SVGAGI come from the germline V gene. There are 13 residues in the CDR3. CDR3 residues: CASRRTGMTEAFF. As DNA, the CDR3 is TGTGCCAGCAGAAGGACAGGGATGACTGAAGCTTTCTTT.

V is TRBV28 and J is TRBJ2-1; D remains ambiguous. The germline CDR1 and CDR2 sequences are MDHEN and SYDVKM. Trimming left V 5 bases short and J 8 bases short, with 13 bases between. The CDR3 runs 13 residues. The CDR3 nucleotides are TGTGCCAGCAGTAACAGTTTCCGGTATGAGCAGTTCTTC. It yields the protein CASSNSFRYEQFF.

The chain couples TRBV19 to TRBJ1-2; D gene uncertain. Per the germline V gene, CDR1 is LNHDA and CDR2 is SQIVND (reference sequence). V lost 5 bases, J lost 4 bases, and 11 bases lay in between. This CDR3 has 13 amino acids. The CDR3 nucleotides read TGTGCCAGTAGTGCGGATCGCGTCTATGGCTACACCTTC. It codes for CASSADRVYGYTF.

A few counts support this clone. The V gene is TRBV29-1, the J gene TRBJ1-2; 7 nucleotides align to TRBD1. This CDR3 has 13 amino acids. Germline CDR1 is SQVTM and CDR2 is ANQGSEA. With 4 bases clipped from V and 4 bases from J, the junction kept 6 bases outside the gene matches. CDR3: CSVGLRTGYGYTF. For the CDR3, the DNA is TGCAGCGTTGGCCTGAGGACAGGCTATGGCTACACCTTC.